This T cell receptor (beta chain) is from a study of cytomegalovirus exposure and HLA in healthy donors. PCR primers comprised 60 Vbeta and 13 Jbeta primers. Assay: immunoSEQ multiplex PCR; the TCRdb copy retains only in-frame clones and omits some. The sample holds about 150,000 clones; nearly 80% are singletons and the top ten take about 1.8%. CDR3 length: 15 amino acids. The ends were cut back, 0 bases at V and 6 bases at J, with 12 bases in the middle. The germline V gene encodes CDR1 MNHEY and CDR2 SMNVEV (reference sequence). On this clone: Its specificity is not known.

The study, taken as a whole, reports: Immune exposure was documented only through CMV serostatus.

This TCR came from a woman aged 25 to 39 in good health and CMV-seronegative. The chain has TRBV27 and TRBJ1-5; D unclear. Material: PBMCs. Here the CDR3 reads CASSLSGAAGQPQHF. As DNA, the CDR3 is TGTGCCAGCAGTTTATCGGGAGCTGCGGGTCAGCCCCAGCATTTT.